This T cell receptor beta chain was retrieved from a study of T-cell memory formation after mild COVID-19. Findings and caveats of the study: Pre-infection memory carried some responding clones, suggesting that cross-reactive memory joined.

Germline-derived CDR1 and CDR2 are KGHSH and LQKENI. The CDR3 extends over 13 amino acids. V was shortened by 5 bases and J by 3 bases, with 10 bases between the two germline ends. TCRdb analysed the 5' RACE reads with MiXCR anew, one entry per CDR3 protein. This table holds 140,000 or so distinct CDR3 sequences, 5.5% to 7% found once. With regard to this clonotype: The antigen is undetermined.

This chain connects TRBV18 to TRBJ2-5; D might be TRBD1 (6 bases). The sequenced material came from PBMCs or a T cell subset sorted from them (not recorded which). The TCR sequence derives from an adult woman who had mild COVID-19 (a few samples of this study predate the infection). Cell type and time point are not known. The CDR3 loop reads CASSSQGKETQYF. Written as DNA, the CDR3 is TGTGCCAGCTCATCCCAGGGGAAAGAGACCCAGTACTTC.